These 27 T cell receptor beta chains share one sample of origin, sequenced in a study of blood T cell repertoires in COVID-19. TCRdb's copy holds only in-frame clones and misses some; the assay was immunoSEQ multiplex PCR. Of around 300,000 clones in the sample, about nine tenths were seen once. The sequenced sample was peripheral blood. These receptor sequences come from a woman in her 30s with COVID-19, enrolled during active disease.

V is TRBV10-2 and J is TRBJ1-4; 8 nucleotides line up with TRBD1. V shed 2 bases, J shed 8 bases, and the junction held 4 bases outside the gene matches. The germline CDR1 and CDR2 sequences are WSHSY and SAAADI. The CDR3 spans 14 residues. For the CDR3, the DNA is TGCGCCAGCAGTGAGGGACAGGGTGCAGAAAAACTGTTTTTT. Protein sequence: CASSEGQGAEKLFF.

The rearrangement joins TRBV5-1 to TRBJ2-2, with D maybe TRBD2 (7 bases). Germline V lookup: CDR1 SGHRS, CDR2 YFSETQ. The CDR3 covers 15 residues. The V gene lost 2 bases and the J gene lost 6 bases, with 14 bases spanning the gap. The CDR3 protein is CASSFSGGEAGELFF. The CDR3 DNA follows: TGCGCCAGCAGCTTTTCGGGGGGCGAGGCCGGGGAGCTGTTTTTT. The full variable domain, with the rest looked up from reference TRBV5-1 and TRBJ2-2, is KAGVTQTPRYLIKTRGQQVTLSCSPISGHRSVSWYQQTPGQGLQFLFEYFSETQRNKGNFPGRFSGRQFSNSRSEMNVSTLELGDSALYLCASSFSGGEAGELFFGEGSRLTVL.

The V gene is TRBV6-1, the J gene TRBJ1-2, with D unclear. CDR3 length equals 13 residues. The germline V gene has CDR1 MNHNS and CDR2 SASEGT. V lost 0 bases, J lost 8 bases, and 10 bases lay in between. The CDR3 DNA sequence: TGTGCCAGCAGTGAAGCGAGTCTATGGGGCTACACCTTC. It codes for CASSEASLWGYTF.

This chain joins TRBV28 and TRBJ1-6; 9 nucleotides match TRBD1. CDR1 is MDHEN and CDR2 is SYDVKM in the germline V gene. This CDR3 has 14 residues. J gave up 10 bases and V 5 bases, and 6 bases lay outside the gene matches. The CDR3 spells CASSPGTGKSPLHF. In DNA, the CDR3 is TGTGCCAGCAGTCCCGGGACAGGGAAATCACCCCTCCACTTT. Supplemented by reference TRBV28 and TRBJ1-6, the full variable domain reads DVKVTQSSRYLVKRTGEKVFLECVQDMDHENMFWYRQDPGLGLRLIYFSYDVKMKEKGDIPEGYSVSREKKERFSLILESASTNQTSMYLCASSPGTGKSPLHFGNGTRLTVT.

The chain carries TRBV14 and TRBJ2-7, with D perhaps matching TRBD2 (5 bases). CDR3 length: 13 residues. Germline V gene lookup returns CDR1 SGHDN and CDR2 FVKESK. Trimming took off 0 bases at V and 7 bases at J, with 10 bases between the two ends. The CDR3 is CASSQDLTGEQYF. The DNA for the CDR3 is TGTGCCAGCAGCCAAGATTTGACGGGAGAGCAGTACTTC.

This chain joins TRBV29-1 and TRBJ2-7, with D maybe TRBD2 (7 bases). Trimming removed 6 bases at V and 3 bases at J, with 18 bases between. Germline values: CDR1 SQVTM, CDR2 ANQGSEA. The length of the CDR3 is 14 residues. The CDR3 DNA reads TGCAGCGTCTCAAGGGGAGGGGGGAACTACGAGCAGTACTTC. Residues: CSVSRGGGNYEQYF.

V is TRBV6-5 and J is TRBJ2-7; 9 bases align to TRBD1. The V gene end was trimmed by 8 bases and the J gene end by 0 bases; junction bases not matched to a gene: 5. CDR3 length: 14 residues. CDR1 is MNHEY and CDR2 is SVGAGI in the germline V gene. CDR3 bases: TGTGCCAGCGGAAACAGGGGGCTCTCCTACGAGCAGTACTTC. Amino acid sequence: CASGNRGLSYEQYF.

The J gene is TRBJ2-5, the V gene TRBV9, with TRBD2 identical over 7 bases. Trimming cost V 4 bases and J 5 bases; bases outside gene matches: 8. Per the germline V gene, CDR1 is SGDLS and CDR2 is YYNGEE. The CDR3 covers 14 residues. The CDR3 sequence: CASSSDLGGETQYF. The DNA of the CDR3 is TGTGCCAGCAGCTCGGACTTGGGAGGGGAGACCCAGTACTTC.

With respect to this clone: Distinct nucleotide sequences in the sample also encode this CDR3. V is TRBV6-1 and J is TRBJ2-3; 9 nucleotides align to TRBD2. The V gene end was trimmed by 0 bases and the J gene end by 4 bases; junction bases not matched to a gene: 2. This CDR3 has 15 residues. The germline gives CDR1 MNHNS, CDR2 SASEGT. The CDR3 is CASSEAAGGPDTQYF. The CDR3 coding sequence is TGTGCCAGCAGTGAAGCTGCGGGAGGGCCAGATACGCAGTATTTT.

V and J are TRBV19 and TRBJ1-5, with D tentatively TRBD1 (6 bases). This CDR3 has 17 amino acids. The germline V gene has CDR1 LNHDA and CDR2 SQIVND (reference sequence). Trimming took 3 bases from V and 3 from J, leaving 18 bases between them. The CDR3 bases are TGTGCCAGTAGTATGGGGCCCCAGACAGGCCCCAATCAGCCCCAGCATTTT. It specifies CASSMGPQTGPNQPQHF.

This chain links TRBV6-5 with TRBJ1-1; no clear D. The germline V gene has CDR1 MNHEY and CDR2 SVGAGI. The CDR3 covers 14 residues. V gave up 4 bases and J gave up 3 bases, with 12 bases separating them. The CDR3 bases are TGTGCCAGCAGTTTCACTTCGGGGTACACTGAAGCTTTCTTT. Amino acids: CASSFTSGYTEAFF.

The chain links TRBV5-5 to TRBJ1-1; 7 bases are shared with TRBD1. V lost 2 bases to trimming and J lost 6 bases; unmatched junction nucleotides: 4. The CDR3 is made up of 13 amino acids. Looked up from germline, CDR1 is SGHKS and CDR2 is YYEKEE (reference sequence). The CDR3 loop reads CASSFDRDSEAFF. The CDR3 bases are TGTGCCAGCAGCTTTGACAGGGACTCTGAAGCTTTCTTT. Based on the CDR3 plus reference TRBV5-5 and TRBJ1-1, the full variable domain is DAGVTQSPTHLIKTRGQQVTLRCSPISGHKSVSWYQQVLGQGPQFIFQYYEKEERGRGNFPDRFSARQFPNYSSELNVNALLLGDSALYLCASSFDRDSEAFFGQGTRLTVV.

This clone has just a few counts. V gene TRBV11-3 combines with J gene TRBJ2-1, with D possibly TRBD1 on 6 matching bases. V was cut by 0 bases and J by 12 bases, with 9 bases left in between. The CDR3 totals 12 residues. CDR1 is SGHNT and CDR2 is YENEEA in the germline V gene. The CDR3 loop is CASSLDPGAQFF. The DNA of the CDR3 is TGTGCCAGCAGCTTAGATCCAGGGGCGCAGTTCTTC.

The gene calls are TRBV7-2 and TRBJ1-1, with 9 bases that match TRBD1. This CDR3 contains 14 residues. Germline CDR1 reads SGHTA; CDR2 reads FQGNSA. The J segment lost 5 bases and the V segment lost 5 bases, leaving 6 bases of the junction unmatched. The CDR3 loop is CASSTGDRATEAFF. The CDR3 nucleotides are TGTGCCAGCAGCACGGGGGACAGGGCGACTGAAGCTTTCTTT.

The chain uses TRBV2 and TRBJ1-6; D remains ambiguous. This CDR3 comprises 15 residues. V was trimmed by 1 base and J by 6 bases, leaving 10 bases between them. Germline assignment: CDR1 SNHLY and CDR2 FYNNEI. The CDR3 coding sequence is TGTGCCAGCAGTGAAGAGGCGCAGGTTAATTCACCCCTCCACTTT. It translates to CASSEEAQVNSPLHF. Complete variable domain (other parts from reference TRBV2 and TRBJ1-6): EPEVTQTPSHQVTQMGQEVILRCVPISNHLYFYWYRQILGQKVEFLVSFYNNEISEKSEIFDDQFSVERPDGSNFTLKIRSTKLEDSAMYFCASSEEAQVNSPLHFGNGTRLTVT.

The rearrangement links TRBV19 to TRBJ1-5, with 10 bases identical to TRBD1. Germline CDR1 LNHDA, CDR2 SQIVND (reference sequence). The CDR3 length is 15 residues. Germline trimming cut 8 bases from V and 2 bases from J; bases unmatched to any gene: 6. CDR3 nucleotides: TGTGCCAGTTGGGACAGGGGAATGGGCAATCAGCCCCAGCATTTT. It translates to CASWDRGMGNQPQHF.

This chain joins TRBV30 and TRBJ1-6, with a possible D match to TRBD1 (5 bases). Looked up from germline, CDR1 is GTSNPN and CDR2 is SVGIG (reference sequence). V shed 3 bases and J shed 3 bases, with 9 bases lying between them. The CDR3 consists of 14 residues. CDR3 sequence (DNA): TGTGCCTGGAGATGGGGGGTCTATAATTCACCCCTCCACTTT. Translation gives CAWRWGVYNSPLHF. The whole variable domain, remainder taken from reference TRBV30 and TRBJ1-6, is SQTIHQWPATLVQPVGSPLSLECTVEGTSNPNLYWYRQAAGRGLQLLFYSVGIGQISSEVPQNLSASRPQDRQFILSSKKLLLSDSGFYLCAWRWGVYNSPLHFGNGTRLTVT.

The chain recombines TRBV20-1 with TRBJ2-1; tentative D call: TRBD2 (5 bases). The V and J ends lost 3 bases and 0 bases respectively, with 6 bases between them. Germline-derived CDR1 and CDR2 are DFQATT and SNEGSKA (reference sequence). The CDR3 runs to 13 residues. In DNA form, the CDR3 reads TGCAGTGCTAGTGACTACTCCTACAATGAGCAGTTCTTC. It codes for CSASDYSYNEQFF.

This chain links TRBV4-3 with TRBJ1-2; D possibly corresponds to TRBD1 (5 bases). Trimming stripped 4 bases from V and 4 bases from J, with 19 bases between. The CDR3 has 16 residues. CDR1 and CDR2 from the germline V gene are LGHNA and YSLEER. The CDR3 loop is CASSPSRAWDSYGYTF. The CDR3 coding sequence is TGCGCCAGCAGCCCCTCGAGGGCCTGGGACTCCTATGGCTACACCTTC.

This clone has only one observation. This rearrangement joins TRBV7-2 to TRBJ2-5; 7 bases are a match to TRBD1. The ends lost 4 bases at V and 3 bases at J; junction bases unmatched: 5. The CDR3 is 14 amino acids. CDR1 and CDR2 (germline): SGHTA, FQGNSA. The CDR3 is CASSSQTGEETQYF. The DNA for the CDR3 is TGTGCCAGCAGCTCGCAAACAGGGGAAGAGACCCAGTACTTC.

The CDR3 nucleotides are TGTGCCAGCAGCTCACCCCGGGCTAGCGGGAAATACGAGCAGTACTTC. Amino acids: CASSSPRASGKYEQYF. The chain links TRBV11-2 to TRBJ2-7; 9 nucleotides line up with TRBD2. V lost 4 bases, J lost 4 bases, and 11 bases stayed unmatched. The CDR3 covers 16 residues. Germline V gene lookup returns CDR1 SGHAT and CDR2 FQNNGV.

CDR3 region: CASSEQGGNGYTF. CDR3 DNA sequence: TGTGCCAGCAGTGAACAAGGGGGAAATGGCTACACCTTC. The chain links TRBV6-1 to TRBJ1-2; D might be TRBD1 (6 bases). Germline V gene lookup returns CDR1 MNHNS and CDR2 SASEGT. Trimming cost V 2 bases and J 6 bases, with 10 bases left between them. The CDR3 is 13 amino acids.

The chain uses TRBV6-1 and TRBJ2-3; D is possibly TRBD1 (5 bases). CDR1 and CDR2 from the germline V gene are MNHNS and SASEGT. V was shortened by 3 bases and J by 3 bases, with 10 bases between the two germline ends. The CDR3 runs to 14 residues. In nucleotides, the CDR3 is TGTGCCAGCAGTGACAGGGTGGGGACAGATACGCAGTATTTT. This sequence encodes CASSDRVGTDTQYF.

The chain has TRBV7-9 and TRBJ2-1, with 14 bases aligning to TRBD2. The CDR3 spans 18 residues. Germline trimming cut 4 bases from V and 3 bases from J; bases unmatched to any gene: 8. Germline CDR1 SEHNR, CDR2 FQNEAQ (reference sequence). CDR3 sequence reads: CASSWGGLAGVDYNEQFF. CDR3 coding DNA: TGTGCCAGCAGCTGGGGGGGACTAGCGGGAGTCGACTACAATGAGCAGTTCTTC.

The chain joins TRBV4-1 to TRBJ1-2; D perhaps matches TRBD1 (5 bases). Looked up from germline, CDR1 is MGHRA and CDR2 is YSYEKL. The ends were cut back, 0 bases at V and 4 bases at J, with 9 bases in the middle. The CDR3 loop spans 14 amino acids. The CDR3 sequence: CASSQDPGFYGYTF. DNA of the CDR3: TGCGCCAGCAGCCAAGATCCAGGGTTCTATGGCTACACCTTC.

This chain connects TRBV20-1 to TRBJ1-1; D is uncertain. CDR3 length: 11 amino acids. In germline, CDR1 is DFQATT, CDR2 SNEGSKA (reference sequence). V was trimmed by 6 bases and J by 4 bases, leaving 9 bases between them. This CDR3 is CSAAVGTEAFF. The CDR3 DNA reads as TGCAGTGCCGCGGTGGGCACTGAAGCTTTCTTT.

The chain carries TRBV21-1 and TRBJ2-4; the table's D gene call, TRBD2, was not cross checked with the DNA. TRBV21-1 is a pseudogene locus. The CDR3 is 15 residues long. The CDR3 nucleotides read TGTGCCAGCAGCGCCGTAGGCGGGTCCAAAAACATTCAGTACTTC. As protein: CASSAVGGSKNIQYF.